This TCR beta chain originates from a study of T-cell reconstitution after alpha-beta-depleted transplantation in children. Preparing the TCRbeta library involved the use of unique molecular identifiers. TCRdb recomputed calls from the PCR reads with MiXCR, one row per CDR3 protein. The sample contains 200,000 to 250,000 distinct CDR3 sequences, around 7.8% of which appear only once. Study results and caveats: T cells produced anew were the main source of T-cell counts and diversity one year after transplant. Recipient T cells and thymic progenitors that survived were the source of the high TCRbeta diversity seen at day 60 in some patients. Several hundred graft clones that had expanded were reportedly the source of alpha-beta T cells about two months after transplant.

In its sample, this clonotype was seen many times. Its target is not known. Germline lookup yields CDR1 LGHDT and CDR2 YNNKEL (reference sequence). V was shortened by 1 base and J by 9 bases, with 4 bases between the two germline ends. The CDR3 has 12 amino acids. The sequence was obtained from a male patient younger than 18 who had a stem cell transplant for acute lymphoblastic leukemia, so the T cells may come from the graft donor. The chain has TRBV3-1 and TRBJ1-6; the D is unclear. The material was PBMCs, mostly from graft donor cells, obtained 180 days after TCRalphabeta/CD19-depleted stem cell transplant. CDR3: CASSQGGSPLHF. The CDR3 coding sequence is TGTGCCAGCAGCCAAGGGGGTTCACCCCTCCACTTT.